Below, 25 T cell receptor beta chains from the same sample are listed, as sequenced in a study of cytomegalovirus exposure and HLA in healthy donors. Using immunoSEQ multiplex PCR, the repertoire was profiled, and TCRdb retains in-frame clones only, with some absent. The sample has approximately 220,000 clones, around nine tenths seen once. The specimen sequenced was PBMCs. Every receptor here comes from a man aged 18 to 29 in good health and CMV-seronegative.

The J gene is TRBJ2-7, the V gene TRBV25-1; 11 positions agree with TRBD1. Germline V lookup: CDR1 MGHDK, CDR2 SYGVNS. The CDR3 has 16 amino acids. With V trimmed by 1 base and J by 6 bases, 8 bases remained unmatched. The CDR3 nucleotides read TGTGCCAGCAGTGAATCCGCCCGGACAGGGGGCCGCGAGCAGTACTTC. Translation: CASSESARTGGREQYF.

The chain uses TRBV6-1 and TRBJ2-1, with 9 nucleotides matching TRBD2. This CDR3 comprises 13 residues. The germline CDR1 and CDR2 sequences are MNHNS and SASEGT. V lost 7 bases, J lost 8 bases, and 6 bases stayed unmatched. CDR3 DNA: TGTGCCAGCATGATAGCGGGAGTCTATGAGCAGTTCTTC. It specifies CASMIAGVYEQFF.

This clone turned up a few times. For the CDR3, the DNA is TGCAGTGCAATCGGCGGAAAGACCCAGTACTTC. This translates into CSAIGGKTQYF. The chain combines TRBV20-1 with TRBJ2-5; D remains unclear. The V gene lost 6 bases and the J gene lost 6 bases, with 11 bases spanning the gap. CDR3 length equals 11 residues. The germline V gene encodes CDR1 DFQATT and CDR2 SNEGSKA (reference sequence).

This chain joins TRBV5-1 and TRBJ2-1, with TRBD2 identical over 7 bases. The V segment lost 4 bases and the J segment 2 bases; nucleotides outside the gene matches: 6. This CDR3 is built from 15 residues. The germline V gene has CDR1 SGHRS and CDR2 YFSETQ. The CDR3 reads CASSQLRGTYNEQFF. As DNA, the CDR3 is TGCGCCAGCAGCCAATTGCGGGGGACCTACAATGAGCAGTTCTTC.

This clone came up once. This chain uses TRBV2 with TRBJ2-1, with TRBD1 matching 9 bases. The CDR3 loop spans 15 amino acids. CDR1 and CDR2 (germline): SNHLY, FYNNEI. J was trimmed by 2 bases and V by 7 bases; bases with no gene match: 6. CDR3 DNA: TGTGCCAGCATCCGAACAGGGGGCACCTACAATGAGCAGTTCTTC. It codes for CASIRTGGTYNEQFF.

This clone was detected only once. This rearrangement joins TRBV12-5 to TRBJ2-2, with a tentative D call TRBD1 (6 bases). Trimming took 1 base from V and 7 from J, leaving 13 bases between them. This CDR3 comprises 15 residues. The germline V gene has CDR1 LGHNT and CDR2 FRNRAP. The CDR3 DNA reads TGTGCTAGTGGTTTGGATCAGGGGCATGGCGGGGAGCTGTTTTTT. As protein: CASGLDQGHGGELFF.

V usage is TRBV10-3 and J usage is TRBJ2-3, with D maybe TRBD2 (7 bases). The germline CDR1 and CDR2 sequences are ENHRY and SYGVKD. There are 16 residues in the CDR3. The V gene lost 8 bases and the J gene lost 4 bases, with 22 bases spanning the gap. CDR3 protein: CAISPGRGGRSDTQYF. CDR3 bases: TGTGCCATCTCCCCGGGGAGGGGGGGCAGGTCAGATACGCAGTATTTT.

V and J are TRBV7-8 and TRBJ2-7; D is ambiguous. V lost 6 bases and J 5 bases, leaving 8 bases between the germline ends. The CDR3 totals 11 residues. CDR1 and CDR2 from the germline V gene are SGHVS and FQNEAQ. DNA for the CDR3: TGTGCCAGCAGTTTTAGTAACGAGCAGTACTTC. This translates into CASSFSNEQYF. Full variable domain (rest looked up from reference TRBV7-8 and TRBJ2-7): GAGVSQSPRYKVAKRGQDVALRCDPISGHVSLFWYQQALGQGPEFLTYFQNEAQLDKSGLPSDRFFAERPEGSVSTLKIQRTQQEDSAVYLCASSFSNEQYFGPGTRLTVT.

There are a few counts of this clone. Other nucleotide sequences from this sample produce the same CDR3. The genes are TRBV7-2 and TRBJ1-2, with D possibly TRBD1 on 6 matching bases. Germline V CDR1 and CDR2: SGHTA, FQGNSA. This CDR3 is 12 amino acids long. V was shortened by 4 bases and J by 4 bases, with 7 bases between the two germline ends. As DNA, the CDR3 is TGTGCCAGCAGCTCACAGGGCTATGGCTACACCTTC. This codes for CASSSQGYGYTF.

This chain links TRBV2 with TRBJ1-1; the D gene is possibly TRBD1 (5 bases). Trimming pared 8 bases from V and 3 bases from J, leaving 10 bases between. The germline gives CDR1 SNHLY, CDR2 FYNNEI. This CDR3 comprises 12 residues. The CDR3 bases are TGTGCCAGCGAAGGGGTTTACACTGAAGCTTTCTTT. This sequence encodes CASEGVYTEAFF.

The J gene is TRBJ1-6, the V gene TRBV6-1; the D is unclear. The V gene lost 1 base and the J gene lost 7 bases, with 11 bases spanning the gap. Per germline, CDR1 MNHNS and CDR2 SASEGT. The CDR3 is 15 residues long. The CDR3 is CASSEVGGANSPLHF. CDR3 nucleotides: TGTGCCAGCAGTGAAGTAGGAGGCGCCAATTCACCCCTCCACTTT.

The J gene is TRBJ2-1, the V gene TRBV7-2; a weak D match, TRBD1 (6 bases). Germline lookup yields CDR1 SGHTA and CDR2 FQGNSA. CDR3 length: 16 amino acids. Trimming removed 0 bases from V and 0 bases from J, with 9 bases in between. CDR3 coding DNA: TGTGCCAGCAGCTTAGCGGGGGCCTTCTCCTACAATGAGCAGTTCTTC. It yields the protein CASSLAGAFSYNEQFF.

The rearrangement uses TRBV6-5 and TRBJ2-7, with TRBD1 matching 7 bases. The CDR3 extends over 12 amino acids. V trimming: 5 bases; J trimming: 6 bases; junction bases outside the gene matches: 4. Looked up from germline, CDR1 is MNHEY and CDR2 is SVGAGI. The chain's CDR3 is CASSKGQREQYF. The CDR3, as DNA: TGTGCCAGCAGTAAGGGACAGCGCGAGCAGTACTTC.

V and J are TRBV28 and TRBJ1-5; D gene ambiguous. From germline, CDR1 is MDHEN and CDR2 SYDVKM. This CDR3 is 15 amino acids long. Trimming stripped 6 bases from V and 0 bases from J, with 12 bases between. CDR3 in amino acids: CASRLIQYSNQPQHF. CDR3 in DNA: TGTGCCAGCAGGTTAATACAGTATAGCAATCAGCCCCAGCATTTT.

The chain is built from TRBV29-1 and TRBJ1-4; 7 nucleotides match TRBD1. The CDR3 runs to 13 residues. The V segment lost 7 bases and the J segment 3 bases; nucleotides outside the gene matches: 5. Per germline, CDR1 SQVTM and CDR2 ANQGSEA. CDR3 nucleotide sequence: TGCAGCGGCCGACAGGGACCTAATGAAAAACTGTTTTTT. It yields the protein CSGRQGPNEKLFF. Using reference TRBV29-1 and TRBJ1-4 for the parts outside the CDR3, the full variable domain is SAVISQKPSRDICQRGTSLTIQCQVDSQVTMMFWYRQQPGQSLTLIATANQGSEATYESGFVIDKFPISRPNLTFSTLTVSNMSPEDSSIYLCSGRQGPNEKLFFGSGTQLSVL.

This CDR3 is CASVEFMNTEAFF. DNA for the CDR3: TGTGCCAGTGTAGAGTTTATGAACACTGAAGCTTTCTTT. The genes are TRBV6-1 and TRBJ1-1; unclear D gene. Germline V CDR1 and CDR2: MNHNS, SASEGT. This CDR3 region has 13 residues. Trimming removed 9 bases at V and 0 bases at J, with 11 bases between.

The CDR3: CASSPSNEQFF. In DNA, the CDR3 is TGTGCCAGCTCACCTTCGAATGAGCAGTTCTTC. This rearrangement joins TRBV18 to TRBJ2-1; D is uncertain. Germline loops: CDR1 KGHSH, CDR2 LQKENI. This CDR3 region has 11 residues. The V end was cut by 3 bases, the J end by 7 bases, with 4 bases between.

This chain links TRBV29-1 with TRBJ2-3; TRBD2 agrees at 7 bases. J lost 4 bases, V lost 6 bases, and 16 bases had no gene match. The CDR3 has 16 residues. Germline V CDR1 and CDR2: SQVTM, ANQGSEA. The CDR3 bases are TGCAGCGTACCACCCCTCAGCGGGGTAGGGGCAGATACGCAGTATTTT. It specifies CSVPPLSGVGADTQYF.

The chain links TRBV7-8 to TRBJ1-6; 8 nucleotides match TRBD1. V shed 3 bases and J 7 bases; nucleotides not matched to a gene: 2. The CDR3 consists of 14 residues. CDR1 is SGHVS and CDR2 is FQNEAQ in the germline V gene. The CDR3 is CASSFQGANSPLHF. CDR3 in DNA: TGTGCCAGCAGCTTCCAGGGGGCGAATTCACCCCTCCACTTT.

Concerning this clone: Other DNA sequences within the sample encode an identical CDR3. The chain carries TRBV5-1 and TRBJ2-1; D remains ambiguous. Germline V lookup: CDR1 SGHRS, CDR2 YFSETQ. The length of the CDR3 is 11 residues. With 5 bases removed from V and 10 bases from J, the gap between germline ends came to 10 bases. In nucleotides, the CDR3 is TGCGCCAGCAGACTCTTAAACGAGCAGTTCTTC. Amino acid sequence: CASRLLNEQFF.

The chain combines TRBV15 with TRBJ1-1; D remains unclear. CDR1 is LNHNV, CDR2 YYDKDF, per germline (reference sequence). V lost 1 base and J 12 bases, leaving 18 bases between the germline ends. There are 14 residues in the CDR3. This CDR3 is CATSRVESALVPFF. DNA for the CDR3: TGTGCCACCAGCAGAGTGGAGTCGGCCCTCGTCCCTTTCTTT.

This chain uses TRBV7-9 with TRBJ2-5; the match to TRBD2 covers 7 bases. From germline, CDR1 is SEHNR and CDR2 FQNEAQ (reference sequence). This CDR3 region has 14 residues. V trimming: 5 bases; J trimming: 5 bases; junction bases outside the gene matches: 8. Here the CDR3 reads CASSAGVIGETQYF. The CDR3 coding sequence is TGTGCCAGCAGCGCGGGGGTGATTGGGGAGACCCAGTACTTC.

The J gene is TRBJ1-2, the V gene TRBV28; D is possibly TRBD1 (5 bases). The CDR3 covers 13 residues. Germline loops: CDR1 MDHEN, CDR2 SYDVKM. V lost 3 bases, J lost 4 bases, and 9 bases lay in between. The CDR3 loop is CASSFQGGYGYTF. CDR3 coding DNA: TGTGCCAGCAGTTTCCAGGGCGGCTATGGCTACACCTTC.

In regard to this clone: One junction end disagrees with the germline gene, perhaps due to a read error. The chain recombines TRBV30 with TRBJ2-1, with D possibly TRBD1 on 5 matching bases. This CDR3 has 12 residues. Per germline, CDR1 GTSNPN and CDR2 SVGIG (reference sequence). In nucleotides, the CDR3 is TGTGCCTGGAGTGTAGGCGCAGGGCTCGGCGTCTTC. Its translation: CAWSVGAGLGVF. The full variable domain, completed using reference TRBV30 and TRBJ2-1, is SQTIHQWPATLVQPVGSPLSLECTVEGTSNPNLYWYRQAAGRGLQLLFYSVGIGQISSEVPQNLSASRPQDRQFILSSKKLLLSDSGFYLCAWSVGAGLGVFGPGTRLTVL.

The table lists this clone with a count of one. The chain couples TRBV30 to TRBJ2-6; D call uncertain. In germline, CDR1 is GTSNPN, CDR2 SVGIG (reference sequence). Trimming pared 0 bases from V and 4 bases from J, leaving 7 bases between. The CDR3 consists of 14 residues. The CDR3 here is CAWSVSLGANVLTF. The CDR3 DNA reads TGTGCCTGGAGTGTTTCCCTCGGGGCCAACGTCCTGACTTTC.